Below, 18 T cell receptor beta chains from the same sample are listed, as sequenced in a study of T cells in Graves' hyperthyroidism and ophthalmopathy. Amplification of TCR beta CDR3 regions was performed using RNA transcripts as template. HTBI primers were employed in a first-round RT-PCR of the TCR CDR3. TCRdb fed the multiplex PCR reads into MiXCR, producing one record per CDR3 protein. The sample lists about 410,000 distinct CDR3 sequences, about 15% seen once, with around 19% in the top ten. The specimen was blood. Every receptor here comes from a woman between 25 and 40 years old with Graves' ophthalmopathy.

This clonotype was observed many times. This chain uses TRBV7-9 with TRBJ1-1; D is uncertain. V was pared by 6 bases and J by 9 bases, with 5 bases between. Germline V CDR1 and CDR2: SEHNR, FQNEAQ (reference sequence). This CDR3 is 9 amino acids long. In DNA, the CDR3 is TGTGCCAGCAGTCCCAAAGCTTTCTTT. Its translation: CASSPKAFF.

The chain recombines TRBV28 with TRBJ2-5, with TRBD2 identical over 9 bases. There are 15 residues in the CDR3. Germline-derived CDR1 and CDR2 are MDHEN and SYDVKM. J was trimmed by 2 bases and V by 3 bases; bases with no gene match: 4. This CDR3 is CASSFMGLAQETQYF. CDR3 nucleotide sequence: TGTGCCAGCAGTTTCATGGGACTAGCACAAGAGACCCAGTACTTC.

At least ten counts were recorded for this clonotype. The V gene is TRBV20-1, the J gene TRBJ2-7, with D possibly TRBD2 on 5 matching bases. Between the trimmed V and J ends, which lost 1 base and 0 bases, there was a span of 10 bases. Germline-derived CDR1 and CDR2 are DFQATT and SNEGSKA (reference sequence). The CDR3 runs 14 residues. The CDR3 spells CSARVPGSSYEQYF. The CDR3 coding sequence is TGCAGTGCTAGAGTCCCGGGGAGCTCCTACGAGCAGTACTTC.

V usage is TRBV19 and J usage is TRBJ1-5, with D possibly matching TRBD1 (5 bases). The ends were cut back, 2 bases at V and 1 base at J, with 15 bases in the middle. This CDR3 has 17 amino acids. CDR1 is LNHDA and CDR2 is SQIVND in the germline V gene (reference sequence). The CDR3 sequence is CASSISLGAESNQPQHF. CDR3 coding DNA: TGTGCCAGTAGTATAAGTCTTGGGGCTGAGAGCAATCAGCCCCAGCATTTT.

V and J are TRBV24-1 and TRBJ1-1; 9 bases map to TRBD1. V was clipped by 7 bases and J by 0 bases; unmatched bases: 5. The CDR3 is 15 amino acids. The V gene's germline CDR1 is KGHDR and CDR2 SFDVKD. For the CDR3, the DNA is TGTGCCACCAGGGGACAGGGAGGAATGAACACTGAAGCTTTCTTT. It codes for CATRGQGGMNTEAFF.

This clonotype appeared many times. The genes are TRBV7-9 and TRBJ2-7; D unclear. Trimming shortened V by 4 bases and J by 3 bases, and 10 bases separated the two germline ends. Germline V lookup: CDR1 SEHNR, CDR2 FQNEAQ (reference sequence). This CDR3 has 13 residues. DNA for the CDR3: TGTGCCAGCAGCTACGGACCTTTCTACGAGCAGTACTTC. Encoded protein: CASSYGPFYEQYF. The entire variable domain, with the rest obtained from reference TRBV7-9 and TRBJ2-7, is as follows: DTGVSQNPRHKITKRGQNVTFRCDPISEHNRLYWYRQTLGQGPEFLTYFQNEAQLEKSRLLSDRFSAERPKGSFSTLEIQRTEQGDSAMYLCASSYGPFYEQYFGPGTRLTVT.

This clonotype has just a few counts. This chain connects TRBV6-4 to TRBJ1-2, with D maybe TRBD1 (5 bases). Trimming removed 7 bases at V and 6 bases at J, with 21 bases between. The CDR3 covers 15 residues. The germline gives CDR1 MRHNA, CDR2 SNTAGT. The DNA for the CDR3 is TGTGCCAGCATGTCAAAGCAGGGCTCCGTACATGGCTACACCTTC. Translated, it gives CASMSKQGSVHGYTF.

This clonotype has at least ten counts. The genes are TRBV15 and TRBJ1-1; the D is unclear. This CDR3 spans 14 amino acids. Germline assignment: CDR1 LNHNV and CDR2 YYDKDF (reference sequence). V was shortened by 3 bases and J by 4 bases, with 12 bases between the two germline ends. The CDR3 nucleotides read TGTGCCACCAGCAGGAATGAGGGCCCCACTGAAGCTTTCTTT. As protein: CATSRNEGPTEAFF.

The chain links TRBV27 to TRBJ1-6; 8 bases are shared with TRBD1. This CDR3 is 16 amino acids long. Germline lookup yields CDR1 MNHEY and CDR2 SMNVEV (reference sequence). The trim removed 6 bases at V and 4 bases at J, leaving 8 bases unmatched. The CDR3 sequence: CASRDRVFGYNSPLHF. In nucleotides, the CDR3 is TGTGCCAGCAGGGACAGGGTTTTTGGTTATAATTCACCCCTCCACTTT.

Remarks on this clonotype: A read error may explain this, as a much larger clone is one base away. The rearrangement joins TRBV5-5 to TRBJ2-2; possibly TRBD1 for D (5 bases). CDR3 length: 17 residues. Germline V gives CDR1 SGHKS, CDR2 YYEKEE (reference sequence). Trimming stripped 4 bases from V and 5 bases from J, with 21 bases between. The DNA for the CDR3 is TGTGCCAGCAGCCCCTGGACACCTTCGATTGGGACCGGGGAGCTGTTTTTT. Residues: CASSPWTPSIGTGELFF. Full variable domain (outside the CDR3, taken from reference TRBV5-5 and TRBJ2-2): DAGVTQSPTHLIKTRGQQVTLRCSPISGHKSVSWYQQVLGQGPQFIFQYYEKEERGRGNFPDRFSARQFPNYSSELNVNALLLGDSALYLCASSPWTPSIGTGELFFGEGSRLTVL.

This clonotype was counted a few times. The chain is built from TRBV6-1 and TRBJ1-2; D possibly corresponds to TRBD1 (5 bases). Germline CDR1 MNHNS, CDR2 SASEGT. The CDR3 consists of 15 residues. The ends were cut back, 5 bases at V and 8 bases at J, with 21 bases in the middle. Here the CDR3 DNA reads TGTGCCAGCAGTCCACCCCAGCCGGGACTGGACGGCTACACCTTC. It encodes CASSPPQPGLDGYTF.

This clonotype was observed many times. The chain has TRBV30 and TRBJ1-1, with D perhaps TRBD1 (6 bases). The CDR3 totals 11 residues. Germline CDR1 and CDR2: GTSNPN and SVGIG (reference sequence). V lost 3 bases, J lost 9 bases, and 11 bases lay in between. Here the CDR3 reads CAWRFGGQAFF. CDR3 DNA sequence: TGTGCCTGGAGGTTCGGGGGCCAAGCTTTCTTT.

Notes on this clonotype: A much larger clone differs from this one at a single base, so this may be a read error. The chain joins TRBV27 to TRBJ1-5; the D is unclear. The V gene's germline CDR1 is MNHEY and CDR2 SMNVEV (reference sequence). The CDR3 consists of 14 residues. Deletions cut 5 bases from V and 4 bases from J, with 12 bases between. The CDR3 is CASSERSVNQPQHF. CDR3 nucleotides: TGTGCCAGCAGTGAACGGTCCGTGAATCAGCCCCAGCATTTT.

This clonotype has only a few counts. The rearrangement uses TRBV20-1 and TRBJ2-2; D is uncertain. Germline loops: CDR1 DFQATT, CDR2 SNEGSKA (reference sequence). The CDR3 totals 17 residues. V was pared by 3 bases and J by 2 bases, with 19 bases between. CDR3 sequence: CSASVFGREKNTGELFF. CDR3 DNA sequence: TGCAGTGCTAGCGTCTTCGGAAGAGAAAAAAACACCGGGGAGCTGTTTTTT.

This clonotype was picked up many times. The V and J genes are TRBV7-2 and TRBJ2-4, with 10 nucleotides matching TRBD2. The V segment lost 3 bases and the J segment 9 bases; nucleotides outside the gene matches: 8. CDR3 length equals 15 residues. CDR1 is SGHTA, CDR2 FQGNSA, per germline. CDR3 region: CASSLDPGLASIQYF. CDR3 coding DNA: TGTGCCAGCAGCTTGGATCCGGGACTAGCGTCCATTCAGTACTTC.

In this sample, this clonotype turned up many times. The J gene is TRBJ1-5, the V gene TRBV3-1, with unresolved D. Trimming removed 4 bases at V and 4 bases at J, with 14 bases between. The CDR3 is 15 amino acids. Germline CDR1 is LGHDT and CDR2 is YNNKEL (reference sequence). The CDR3 DNA sequence: TGTGCCAGCAGCCCCCAAGTTTTCCCAAATCAGCCCCAGCATTTT. Translated: CASSPQVFPNQPQHF.

The sample holds a few counts of this clonotype. The chain employs TRBV7-9 and TRBJ1-1; D unclear. CDR3 size: 15 residues. Germline assignment: CDR1 SEHNR and CDR2 FQNEAQ (reference sequence). Trimming left V 1 base short and J 6 bases short, with 15 bases between. The CDR3 spells CASSLGLSGVAEAFF. In DNA form, the CDR3 reads TGTGCCAGCAGCTTAGGTCTCTCGGGTGTGGCTGAAGCTTTCTTT.

This clonotype was counted ten times or more. This chain links TRBV20-1 with TRBJ2-2; 9 nucleotides line up with TRBD2. Germline V gene data show CDR1 as DFQATT and CDR2 as SNEGSKA (reference sequence). The CDR3 sequence is 16 residues long. V trimming: 3 bases; J trimming: 1 base; junction bases outside the gene matches: 6. The CDR3 DNA is TGCAGTGCTAGTCGGGCTAGCGGGGTGAACACCGGGGAGCTGTTTTTT. This gives the protein CSASRASGVNTGELFF.